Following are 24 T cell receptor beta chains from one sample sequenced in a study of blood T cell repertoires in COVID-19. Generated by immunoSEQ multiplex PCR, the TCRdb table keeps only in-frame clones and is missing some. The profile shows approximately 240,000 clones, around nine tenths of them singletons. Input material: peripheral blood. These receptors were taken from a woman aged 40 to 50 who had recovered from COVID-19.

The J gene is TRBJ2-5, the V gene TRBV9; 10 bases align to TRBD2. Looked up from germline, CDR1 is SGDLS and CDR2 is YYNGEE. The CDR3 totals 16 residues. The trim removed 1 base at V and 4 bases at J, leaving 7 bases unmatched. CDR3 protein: CASSVFSSGRGETQYF. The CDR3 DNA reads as TGTGCCAGCAGCGTATTTTCTAGCGGGAGAGGAGAGACCCAGTACTTC.

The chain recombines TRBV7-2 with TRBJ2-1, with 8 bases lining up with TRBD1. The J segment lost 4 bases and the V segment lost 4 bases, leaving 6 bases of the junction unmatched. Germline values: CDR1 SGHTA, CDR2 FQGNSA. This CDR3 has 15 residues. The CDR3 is CASSSDRGGYNEQFF. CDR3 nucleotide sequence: TGTGCCAGCAGCTCCGACAGGGGCGGGTACAATGAGCAGTTCTTC.

The CDR3 nucleotides are TGTGCCAGCAGCTTGTACGGTCAGGGGAATGAAAAACTGTTTTTT. Encoded protein: CASSLYGQGNEKLFF. V gene TRBV5-6 combines with J gene TRBJ1-4, with D perhaps matching TRBD1 (6 bases). Trimming cost V 1 base and J 5 bases, with 12 bases left between them. Germline CDR1 is SGHDT and CDR2 is YYEEEE. The length of the CDR3 is 15 residues.

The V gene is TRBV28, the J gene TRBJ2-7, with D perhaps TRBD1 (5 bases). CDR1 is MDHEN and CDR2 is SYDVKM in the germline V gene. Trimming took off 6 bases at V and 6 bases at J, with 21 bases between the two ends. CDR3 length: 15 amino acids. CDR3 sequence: CASRLSAGPTREQYF. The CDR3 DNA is TGTGCCAGCAGACTCTCGGCAGGGCCAACTCGCGAGCAGTACTTC.

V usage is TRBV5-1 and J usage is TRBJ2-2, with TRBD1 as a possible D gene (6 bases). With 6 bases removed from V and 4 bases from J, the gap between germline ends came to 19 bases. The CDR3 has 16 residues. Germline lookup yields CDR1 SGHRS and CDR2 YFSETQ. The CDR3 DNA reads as TGCGCCAGCACGTTTCAGGGGACCCCGAGCACCGGGGAGCTGTTTTTT. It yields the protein CASTFQGTPSTGELFF.

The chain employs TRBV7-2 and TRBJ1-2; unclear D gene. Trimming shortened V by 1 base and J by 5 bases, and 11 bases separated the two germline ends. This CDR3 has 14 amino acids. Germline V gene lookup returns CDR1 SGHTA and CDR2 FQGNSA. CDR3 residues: CASSLGVRIYGYTF. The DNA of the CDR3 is TGTGCCAGCAGCTTAGGGGTCAGGATTTATGGCTACACCTTC. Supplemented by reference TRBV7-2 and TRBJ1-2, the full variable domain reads GAGVSQSPSNKVTEKGKDVELRCDPISGHTALYWYRQSLGQGLEFLIYFQGNSAPDKSGLPSDRFSAERTGGSVSTLTIQRTQQEDSAVYLCASSLGVRIYGYTFGSGTRLTVV.

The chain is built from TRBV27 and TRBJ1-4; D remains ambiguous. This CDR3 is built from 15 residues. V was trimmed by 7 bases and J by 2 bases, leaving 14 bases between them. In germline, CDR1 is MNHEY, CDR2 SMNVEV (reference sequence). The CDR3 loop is CASTRGGFTNEKLFF. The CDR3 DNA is TGTGCCAGCACTCGCGGCGGGTTCACTAATGAAAAACTGTTTTTT.

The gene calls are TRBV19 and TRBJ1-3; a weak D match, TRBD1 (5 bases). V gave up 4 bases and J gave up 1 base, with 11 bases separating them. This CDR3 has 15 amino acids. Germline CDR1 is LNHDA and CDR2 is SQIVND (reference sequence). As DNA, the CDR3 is TGTGCCAGTAGTACCCTCCGACAGTCTGGAAACACCATATATTTT. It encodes CASSTLRQSGNTIYF.

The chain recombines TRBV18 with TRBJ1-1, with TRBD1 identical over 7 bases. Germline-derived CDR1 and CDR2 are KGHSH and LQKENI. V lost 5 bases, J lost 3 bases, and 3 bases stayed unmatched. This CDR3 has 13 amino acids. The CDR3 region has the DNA TGTGCCAGCTCAAACAGGGGTGACACTGAAGCTTTCTTT. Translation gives CASSNRGDTEAFF. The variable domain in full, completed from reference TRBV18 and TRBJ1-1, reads NAGVMQNPRHLVRRRGQEARLRCSPMKGHSHVYWYRQLPEEGLKFMVYLQKENIIDESGMPKERFSAEFPKEGPSILRIQQVVRGDSAAYFCASSNRGDTEAFFGQGTRLTVV.

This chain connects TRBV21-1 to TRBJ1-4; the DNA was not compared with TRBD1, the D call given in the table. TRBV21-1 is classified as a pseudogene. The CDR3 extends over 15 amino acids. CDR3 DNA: TGTGCCAGCAGCAACCCTCAGGGGGCTAATGAAAAACTGTTTTTT. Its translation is CASSNPQGANEKLFF.

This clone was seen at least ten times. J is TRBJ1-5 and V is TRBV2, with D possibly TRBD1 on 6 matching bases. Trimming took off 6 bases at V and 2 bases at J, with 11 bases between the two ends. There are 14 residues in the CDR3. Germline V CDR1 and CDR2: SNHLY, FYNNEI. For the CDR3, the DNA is TGTGCCAGCAGCCCCTGGACAGGCAATCAGCCCCAGCATTTT. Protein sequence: CASSPWTGNQPQHF.

The CDR3: CSVDSRLAGGKGFNEQFF. DNA for the CDR3: TGCAGCGTTGATTCCAGGCTAGCGGGAGGGAAGGGGTTCAATGAGCAGTTCTTC. V gene TRBV29-1 combines with J gene TRBJ2-1; TRBD2 aligns across 12 bases. CDR3 length: 18 residues. Germline-derived CDR1 and CDR2 are SQVTM and ANQGSEA. V lost 3 bases, J lost 6 bases, and 15 bases stayed unmatched.

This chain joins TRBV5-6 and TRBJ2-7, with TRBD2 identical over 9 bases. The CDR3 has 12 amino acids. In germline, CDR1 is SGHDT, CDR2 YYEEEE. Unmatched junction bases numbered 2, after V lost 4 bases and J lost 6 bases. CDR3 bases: TGTGCCAGCAGCAAGACTAGCGGCGAGCAGTACTTC. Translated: CASSKTSGEQYF.

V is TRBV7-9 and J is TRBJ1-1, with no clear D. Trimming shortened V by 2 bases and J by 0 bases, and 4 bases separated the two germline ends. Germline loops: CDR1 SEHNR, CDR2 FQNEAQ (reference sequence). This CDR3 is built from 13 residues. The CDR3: CASSLQVNTEAFF. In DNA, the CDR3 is TGTGCCAGCAGCTTACAGGTGAACACTGAAGCTTTCTTT.

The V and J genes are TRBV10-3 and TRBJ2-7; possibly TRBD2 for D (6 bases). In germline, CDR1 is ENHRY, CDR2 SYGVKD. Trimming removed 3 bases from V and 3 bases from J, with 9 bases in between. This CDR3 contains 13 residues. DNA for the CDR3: TGTGCCATCAGTGACCGACTAGACTACGAGCAGTACTTC. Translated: CAISDRLDYEQYF.

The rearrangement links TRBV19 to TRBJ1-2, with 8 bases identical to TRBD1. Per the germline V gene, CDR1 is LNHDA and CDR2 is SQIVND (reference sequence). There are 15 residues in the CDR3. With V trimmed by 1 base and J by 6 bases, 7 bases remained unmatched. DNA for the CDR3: TGTGCCAGTAGTATAGGGCGGGACAGGACGGATGGCTACACCTTC. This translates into CASSIGRDRTDGYTF.

DNA for the CDR3: TGTGCCAGCAGTGACAGGGGAGGGCAGGATAATCAGCCCCAGCATTTT. It codes for CASSDRGGQDNQPQHF. The chain is built from TRBV25-1 and TRBJ1-5; D is perhaps TRBD1 (6 bases). Germline CDR1 is MGHDK and CDR2 is SYGVNS. Trimming pared 3 bases from V and 4 bases from J, leaving 16 bases between. This CDR3 contains 16 residues.

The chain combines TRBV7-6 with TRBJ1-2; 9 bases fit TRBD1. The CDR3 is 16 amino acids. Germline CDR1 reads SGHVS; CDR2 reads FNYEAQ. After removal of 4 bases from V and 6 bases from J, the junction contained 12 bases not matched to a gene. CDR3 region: CASSSLAVDRGDGYTF. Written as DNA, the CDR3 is TGTGCCAGCAGCTCCCTCGCGGTGGACAGGGGCGATGGCTACACCTTC.

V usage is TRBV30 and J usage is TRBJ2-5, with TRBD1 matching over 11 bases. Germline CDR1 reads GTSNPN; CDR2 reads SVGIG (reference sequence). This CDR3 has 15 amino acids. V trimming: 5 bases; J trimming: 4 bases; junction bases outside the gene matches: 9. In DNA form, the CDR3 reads TGTGCCTGGGGCCGCGGACAGGGGGCCAGAGAGACCCAGTACTTC. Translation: CAWGRGQGARETQYF.

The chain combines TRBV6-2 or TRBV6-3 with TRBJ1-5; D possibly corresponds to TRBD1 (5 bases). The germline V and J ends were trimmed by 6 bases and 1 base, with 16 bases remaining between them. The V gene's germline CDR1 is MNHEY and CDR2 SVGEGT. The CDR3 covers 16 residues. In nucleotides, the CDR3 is TGTGCCAGCAGCCTCGGATCGGGGGGGAGCAATCAGCCCCAGCATTTT. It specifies CASSLGSGGSNQPQHF.

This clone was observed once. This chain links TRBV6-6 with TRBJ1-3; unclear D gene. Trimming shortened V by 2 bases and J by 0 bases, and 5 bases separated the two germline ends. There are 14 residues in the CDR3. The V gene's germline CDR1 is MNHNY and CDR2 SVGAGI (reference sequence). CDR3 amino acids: CASSYGSSGNTIYF. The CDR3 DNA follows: TGTGCCAGCAGTTACGGGAGCTCTGGAAACACCATATATTTT.

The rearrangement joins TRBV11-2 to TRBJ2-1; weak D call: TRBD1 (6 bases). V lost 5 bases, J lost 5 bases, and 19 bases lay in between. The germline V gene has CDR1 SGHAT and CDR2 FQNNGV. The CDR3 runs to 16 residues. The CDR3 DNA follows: TGTGCCAGCAGCATCTCCGGGACATTATCCGACAATGAGCAGTTCTTC. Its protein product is CASSISGTLSDNEQFF.

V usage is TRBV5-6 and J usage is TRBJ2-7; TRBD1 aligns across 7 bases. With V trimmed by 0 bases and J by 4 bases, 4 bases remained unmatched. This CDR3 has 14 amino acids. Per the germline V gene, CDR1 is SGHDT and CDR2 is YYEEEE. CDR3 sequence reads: CASSLGDRVYEQYF. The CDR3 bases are TGTGCCAGCAGCTTGGGGGACAGAGTTTACGAGCAGTACTTC.

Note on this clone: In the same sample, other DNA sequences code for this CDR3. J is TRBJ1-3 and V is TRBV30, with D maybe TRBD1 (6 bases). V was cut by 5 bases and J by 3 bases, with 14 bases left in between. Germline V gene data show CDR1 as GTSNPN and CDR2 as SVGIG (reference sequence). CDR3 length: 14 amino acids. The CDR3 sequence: CAWGTQGSGNTIYF. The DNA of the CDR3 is TGTGCCTGGGGAACACAGGGCAGTGGAAACACCATATATTTT.